This T cell receptor (beta chain) came from a study of blood T cell repertoires in COVID-19. Study overall: Sites in the United States, Italy and Spain provided acute and convalescent COVID-19 samples. The analysed material was cDNA or gDNA that came from T cells, B-cell-depleted T cells, or PBMCs.

From germline, CDR1 is LNHDA and CDR2 SQIVND (reference sequence). After removal of 7 bases from V and 5 bases from J, the junction contained 19 bases not matched to a gene. The CDR3 runs to 19 residues. Per the original methods: By means of reference gene primer amplification, nucleated cell counts were estimated. Profiling relied on immunoSEQ multiplex PCR, and the TCRdb table lists in-frame clones only, not all of them. V, J and clone size are those of that table, while D and trimming were read from the DNA. The table has 300,000 to 450,000 clones, less than 85% seen once; the top ten hold roughly 3.6%.

The receptor comes from a woman aged 18-30 years with acute or convalescent COVID-19. The sample comprised peripheral blood. The V call is TRBV19, the J call TRBJ2-2, with 10 positions matching TRBD2. The CDR3 loop reads CASNQGRRSGRANTGELFF. CDR3 nucleotides: TGTGCCAGTAATCAGGGGCGTCGCAGCGGGAGGGCCAATACCGGGGAGCTGTTTTTT.